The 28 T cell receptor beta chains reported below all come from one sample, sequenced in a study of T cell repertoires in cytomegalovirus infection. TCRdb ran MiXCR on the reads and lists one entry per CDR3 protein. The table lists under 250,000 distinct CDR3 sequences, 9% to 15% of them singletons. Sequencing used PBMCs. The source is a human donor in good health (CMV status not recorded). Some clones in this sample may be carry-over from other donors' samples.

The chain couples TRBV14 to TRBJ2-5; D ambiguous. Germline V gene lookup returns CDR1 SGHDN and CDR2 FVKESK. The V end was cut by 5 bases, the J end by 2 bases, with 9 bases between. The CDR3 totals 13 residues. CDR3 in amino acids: CASSGSAQETQYF. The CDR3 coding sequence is TGTGCCAGCAGCGGGTCGGCGCAAGAGACCCAGTACTTC.

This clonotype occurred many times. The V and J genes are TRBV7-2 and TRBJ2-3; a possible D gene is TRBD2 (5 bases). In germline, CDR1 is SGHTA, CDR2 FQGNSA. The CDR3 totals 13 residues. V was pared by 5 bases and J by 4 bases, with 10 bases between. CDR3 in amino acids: CASSEGRADTQYF. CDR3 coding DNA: TGTGCCAGCAGCGAGGGCCGGGCAGATACGCAGTATTTT. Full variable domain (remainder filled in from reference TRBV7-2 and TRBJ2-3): GAGVSQSPSNKVTEKGKDVELRCDPISGHTALYWYRQSLGQGLEFLIYFQGNSAPDKSGLPSDRFSAERTGGSVSTLTIQRTQQEDSAVYLCASSEGRADTQYFGPGTRLTVL.

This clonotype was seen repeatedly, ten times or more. The CDR3 spells CASSYSTGSFGEQFF. In DNA form, the CDR3 reads TGTGCCAGCAGTTACTCCACAGGGTCTTTCGGTGAGCAGTTCTTC. V and J are TRBV6-5 and TRBJ2-1; TRBD1 is a possible D gene (6 bases). With 0 bases removed from V and 9 bases from J, the gap between germline ends came to 15 bases. The CDR3 has 15 residues. Germline CDR1 MNHEY, CDR2 SVGAGI.

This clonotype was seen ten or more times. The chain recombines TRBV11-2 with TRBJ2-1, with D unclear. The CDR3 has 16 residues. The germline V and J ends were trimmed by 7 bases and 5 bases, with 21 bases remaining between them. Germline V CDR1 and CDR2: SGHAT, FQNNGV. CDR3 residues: CASTMLENRGNNEQFF. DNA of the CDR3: TGTGCCAGCACCATGCTGGAGAATAGAGGTAACAATGAGCAGTTCTTC.

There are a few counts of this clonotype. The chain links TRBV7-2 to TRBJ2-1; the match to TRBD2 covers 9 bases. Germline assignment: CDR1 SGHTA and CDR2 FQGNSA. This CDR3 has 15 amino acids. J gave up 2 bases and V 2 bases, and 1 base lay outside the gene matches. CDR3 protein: CASSLSGRTYNEQFF. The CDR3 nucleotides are TGTGCCAGCAGCTTAAGCGGGAGGACCTACAATGAGCAGTTCTTC. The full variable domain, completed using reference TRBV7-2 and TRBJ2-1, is GAGVSQSPSNKVTEKGKDVELRCDPISGHTALYWYRQSLGQGLEFLIYFQGNSAPDKSGLPSDRFSAERTGGSVSTLTIQRTQQEDSAVYLCASSLSGRTYNEQFFGPGTRLTVL.

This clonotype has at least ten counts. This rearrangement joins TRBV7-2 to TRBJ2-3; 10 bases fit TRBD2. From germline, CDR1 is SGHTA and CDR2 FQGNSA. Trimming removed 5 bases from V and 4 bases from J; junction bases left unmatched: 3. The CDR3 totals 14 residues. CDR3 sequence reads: CASSDSGRSDTQYF. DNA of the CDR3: TGTGCCAGCAGCGATAGCGGGAGGTCAGATACGCAGTATTTT.

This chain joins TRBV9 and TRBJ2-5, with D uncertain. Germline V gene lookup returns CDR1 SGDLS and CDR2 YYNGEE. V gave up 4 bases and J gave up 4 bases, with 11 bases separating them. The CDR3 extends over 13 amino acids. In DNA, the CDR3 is TGTGCCAGCAGCCAAAAGACCGGAGAGACCCAGTACTTC. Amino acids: CASSQKTGETQYF.

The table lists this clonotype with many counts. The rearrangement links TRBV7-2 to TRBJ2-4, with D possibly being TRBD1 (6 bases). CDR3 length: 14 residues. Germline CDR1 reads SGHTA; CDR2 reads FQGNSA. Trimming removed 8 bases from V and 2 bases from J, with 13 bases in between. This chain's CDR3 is CASAVDRTKNIQYF. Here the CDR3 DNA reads TGTGCCAGCGCCGTGGACAGAACCAAAAACATTCAGTACTTC.

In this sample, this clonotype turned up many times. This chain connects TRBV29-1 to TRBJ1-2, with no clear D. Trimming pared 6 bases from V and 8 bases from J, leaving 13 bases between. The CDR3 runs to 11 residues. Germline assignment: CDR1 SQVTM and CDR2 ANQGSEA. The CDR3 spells CSVTTGEGYTF. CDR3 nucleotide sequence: TGCAGCGTCACGACGGGAGAAGGCTACACCTTC.

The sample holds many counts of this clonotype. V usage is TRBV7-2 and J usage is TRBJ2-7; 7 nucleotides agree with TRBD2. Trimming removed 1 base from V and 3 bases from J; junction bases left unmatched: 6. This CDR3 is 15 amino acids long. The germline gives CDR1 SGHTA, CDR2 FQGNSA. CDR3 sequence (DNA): TGTGCCAGCAGCTTAGTCCGGGGGGTAGACTACGAGCAGTACTTC. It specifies CASSLVRGVDYEQYF.

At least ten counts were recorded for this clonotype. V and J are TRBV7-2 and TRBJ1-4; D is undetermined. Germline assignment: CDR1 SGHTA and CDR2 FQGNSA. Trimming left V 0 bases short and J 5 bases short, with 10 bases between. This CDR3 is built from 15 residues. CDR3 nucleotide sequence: TGTGCCAGCAGCTTAGCGCCAAGGAGCAATGAAAAACTGTTTTTT. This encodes CASSLAPRSNEKLFF.

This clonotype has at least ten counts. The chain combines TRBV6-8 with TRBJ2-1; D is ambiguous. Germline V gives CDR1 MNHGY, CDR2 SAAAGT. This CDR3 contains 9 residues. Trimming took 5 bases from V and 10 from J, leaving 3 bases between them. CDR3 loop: CASSLEQFF. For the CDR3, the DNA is TGTGCCAGCAGTCTGGAGCAGTTCTTC.

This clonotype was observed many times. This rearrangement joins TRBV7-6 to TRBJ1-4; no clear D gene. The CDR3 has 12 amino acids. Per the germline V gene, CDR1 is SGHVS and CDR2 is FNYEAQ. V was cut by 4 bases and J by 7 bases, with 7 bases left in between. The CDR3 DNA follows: TGTGCCAGCAGCTCTCTTGGTGAAAAACTGTTTTTT. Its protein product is CASSSLGEKLFF.

The CDR3 loop is CASSTARGRVNTEAFF. Here the CDR3 DNA reads TGTGCCAGTAGCACAGCGAGGGGGCGGGTGAACACTGAAGCTTTCTTT. The chain links TRBV19 to TRBJ1-1; TRBD1 matches at 7 bases. CDR1 is LNHDA and CDR2 is SQIVND in the germline V gene (reference sequence). The CDR3 length is 16 residues. V shed 6 bases, J shed 0 bases, and the junction held 10 bases outside the gene matches.

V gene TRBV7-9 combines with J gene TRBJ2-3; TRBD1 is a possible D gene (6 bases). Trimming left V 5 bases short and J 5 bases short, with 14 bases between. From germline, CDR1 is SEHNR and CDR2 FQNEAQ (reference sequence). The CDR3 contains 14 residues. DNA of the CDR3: TGTGCCAGCAGCCGTTCAACAGGGAGAGATACGCAGTATTTT. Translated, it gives CASSRSTGRDTQYF. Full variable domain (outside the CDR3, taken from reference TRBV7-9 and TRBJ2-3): DTGVSQNPRHKITKRGQNVTFRCDPISEHNRLYWYRQTLGQGPEFLTYFQNEAQLEKSRLLSDRFSAERPKGSFSTLEIQRTEQGDSAMYLCASSRSTGRDTQYFGPGTRLTVL.

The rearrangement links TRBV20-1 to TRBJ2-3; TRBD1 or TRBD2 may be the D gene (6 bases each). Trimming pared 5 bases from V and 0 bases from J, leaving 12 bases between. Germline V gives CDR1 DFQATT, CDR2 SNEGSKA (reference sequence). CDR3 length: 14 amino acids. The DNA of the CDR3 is TGCAGTGCTCCGGGGGCAGCCAGCACAGATACGCAGTATTTT. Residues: CSAPGAASTDTQYF.

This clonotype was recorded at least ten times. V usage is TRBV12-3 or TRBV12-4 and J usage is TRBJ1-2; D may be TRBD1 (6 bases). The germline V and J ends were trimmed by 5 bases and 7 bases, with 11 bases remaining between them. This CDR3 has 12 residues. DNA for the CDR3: TGTGCCAGCAGTCTTGGACAGTTTGGCTACACCTTC. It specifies CASSLGQFGYTF.

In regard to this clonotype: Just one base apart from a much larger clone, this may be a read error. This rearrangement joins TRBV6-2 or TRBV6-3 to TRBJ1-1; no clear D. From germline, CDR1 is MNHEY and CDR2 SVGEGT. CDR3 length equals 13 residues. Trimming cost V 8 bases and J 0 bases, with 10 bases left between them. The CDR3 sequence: CASCHRLNTEAFF. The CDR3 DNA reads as TGTGCCAGCTGTCATCGTTTGAACACTGAAGCTTTCTTT.

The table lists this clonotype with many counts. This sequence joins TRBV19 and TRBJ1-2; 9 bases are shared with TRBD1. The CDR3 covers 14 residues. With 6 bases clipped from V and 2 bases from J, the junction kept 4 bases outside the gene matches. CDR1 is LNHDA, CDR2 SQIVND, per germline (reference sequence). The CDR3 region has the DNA TGTGCCAGTAGGCGGACAGGGGAGAACTATGGCTACACCTTC. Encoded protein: CASRRTGENYGYTF.

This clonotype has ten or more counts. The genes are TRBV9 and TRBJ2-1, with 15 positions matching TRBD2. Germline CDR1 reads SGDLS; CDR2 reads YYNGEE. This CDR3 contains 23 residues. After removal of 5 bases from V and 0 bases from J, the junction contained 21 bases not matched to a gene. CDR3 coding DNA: TGTGCCAGCAGTCACAGTGGGGTAGGGGGACTAGCGGGAGGAGTGAGCTCCTACAATGAGCAGTTCTTC. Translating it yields CASSHSGVGGLAGGVSSYNEQFF.

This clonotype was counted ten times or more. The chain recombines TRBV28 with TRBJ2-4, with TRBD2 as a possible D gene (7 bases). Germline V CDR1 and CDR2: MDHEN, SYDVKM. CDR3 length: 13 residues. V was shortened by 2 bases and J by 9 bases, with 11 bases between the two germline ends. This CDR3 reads CASSLGGGTIQYF. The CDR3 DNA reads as TGTGCCAGCAGTTTAGGCGGGGGCACCATTCAGTACTTC. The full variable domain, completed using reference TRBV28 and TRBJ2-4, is DVKVTQSSRYLVKRTGEKVFLECVQDMDHENMFWYRQDPGLGLRLIYFSYDVKMKEKGDIPEGYSVSREKKERFSLILESASTNQTSMYLCASSLGGGTIQYFGAGTRLSVL.

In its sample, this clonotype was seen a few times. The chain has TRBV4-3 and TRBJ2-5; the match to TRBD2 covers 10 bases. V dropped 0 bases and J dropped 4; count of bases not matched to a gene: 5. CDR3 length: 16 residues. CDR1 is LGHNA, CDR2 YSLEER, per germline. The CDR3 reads CASSQDLSSGGETQYF. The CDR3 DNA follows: TGCGCCAGCAGCCAAGACCTCTCTAGCGGGGGAGAGACCCAGTACTTC.

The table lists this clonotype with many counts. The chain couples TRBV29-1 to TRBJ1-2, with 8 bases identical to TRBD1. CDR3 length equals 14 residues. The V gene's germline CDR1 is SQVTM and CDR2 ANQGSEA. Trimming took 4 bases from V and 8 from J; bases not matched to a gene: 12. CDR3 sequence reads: CSVARSQGGEGYTF. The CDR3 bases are TGCAGCGTTGCCCGTTCACAGGGGGGGGAGGGCTACACCTTC.

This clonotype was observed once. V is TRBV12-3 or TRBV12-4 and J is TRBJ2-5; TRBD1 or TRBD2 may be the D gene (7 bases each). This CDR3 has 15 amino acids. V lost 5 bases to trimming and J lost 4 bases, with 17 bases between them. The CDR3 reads CASSLFRGGGETQYF. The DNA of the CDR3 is TGTGCCAGCAGTCTATTCAGGGGGGGAGGAGAGACCCAGTACTTC.

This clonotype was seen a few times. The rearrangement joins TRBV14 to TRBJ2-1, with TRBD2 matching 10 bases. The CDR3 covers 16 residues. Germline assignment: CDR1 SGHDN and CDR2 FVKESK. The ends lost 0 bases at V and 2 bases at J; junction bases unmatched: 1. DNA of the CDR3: TGTGCCAGCAGCCAAGATCTAGCGGGAGCCTACAATGAGCAGTTCTTC. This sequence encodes CASSQDLAGAYNEQFF. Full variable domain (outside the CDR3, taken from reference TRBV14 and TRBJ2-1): EAGVTQFPSHSVIEKGQTVTLRCDPISGHDNLYWYRRVMGKEIKFLLHFVKESKQDESGMPNNRFLAERTGGTYSTLKVQPAELEDSGVYFCASSQDLAGAYNEQFFGPGTRLTVL.

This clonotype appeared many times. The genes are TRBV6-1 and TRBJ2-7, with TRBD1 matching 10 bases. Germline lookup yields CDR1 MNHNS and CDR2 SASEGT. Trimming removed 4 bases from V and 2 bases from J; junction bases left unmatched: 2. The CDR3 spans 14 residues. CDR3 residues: CASSAGTGAYEQYF. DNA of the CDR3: TGTGCCAGCAGTGCCGGGACAGGGGCCTACGAGCAGTACTTC.

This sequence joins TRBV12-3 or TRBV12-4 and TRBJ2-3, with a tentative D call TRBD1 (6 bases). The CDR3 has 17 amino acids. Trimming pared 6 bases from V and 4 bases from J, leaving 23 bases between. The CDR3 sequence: CASSLGDTFSGADTQYF. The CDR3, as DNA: TGTGCCAGCAGCCTAGGGGACACCTTCAGTGGGGCAGATACGCAGTATTTT.

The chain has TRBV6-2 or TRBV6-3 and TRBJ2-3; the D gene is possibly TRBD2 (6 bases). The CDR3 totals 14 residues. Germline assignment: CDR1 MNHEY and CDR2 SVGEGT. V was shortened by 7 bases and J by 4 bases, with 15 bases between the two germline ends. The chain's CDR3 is CASKREAGPDTQYF. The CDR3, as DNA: TGTGCCAGCAAGAGGGAGGCCGGCCCAGATACGCAGTATTTT.